The 27 T cell receptor beta chains presented below share a single source sample, sequenced in a study of cytomegalovirus exposure and HLA in healthy donors. Sequencing was performed with immunoSEQ multiplex PCR; in TCRdb, only in-frame clones are kept and a portion is missing. The sample lists some 76,000 clones; 85% to 95% were seen once. Sample: PBMCs. These receptors originate from a woman aged 18-29 years in good health and CMV-seronegative.

V is TRBV6-5 and J is TRBJ1-4; D perhaps matches TRBD1 (6 bases). Per germline, CDR1 MNHEY and CDR2 SVGAGI. The V end lost 0 bases, the J end lost 4 bases, and 9 bases lay between the germline ends. This CDR3 has 15 amino acids. CDR3 sequence: CASSYSGADNEKLFF. For the CDR3, the DNA is TGTGCCAGCAGTTACTCGGGGGCAGATAATGAAAAACTGTTTTTT.

Regarding this clone: The identical CDR3 is also encoded by other nucleotide sequences in the sample. J is TRBJ1-2 and V is TRBV2; D remains ambiguous. Germline assignment: CDR1 SNHLY and CDR2 FYNNEI. The CDR3 has 14 amino acids. The ends were cut back, 11 bases at V and 7 bases at J, with 23 bases in the middle. The CDR3 nucleotides are TGTGCCGCTAGCCCTGCCTCGCCGAGCCCTGGCTACACCTTC. It encodes CAASPASPSPGYTF.

As for this clone: Other DNA sequences in the sample encode the same CDR3. V is TRBV7-9 and J is TRBJ1-1; the D is unclear. CDR1 is SEHNR and CDR2 is FQNEAQ in the germline V gene (reference sequence). The germline V and J ends were trimmed by 3 bases and 2 bases, with 7 bases remaining between them. The CDR3 contains 13 residues. The CDR3 region is CASSFTANTEAFF. The CDR3 DNA reads as TGTGCCAGCAGCTTTACTGCTAACACTGAAGCTTTCTTT.

The genes are TRBV7-2 and TRBJ1-1, with 10 bases lining up with TRBD1. The CDR3 runs 19 residues. CDR1 and CDR2 from the germline V gene are SGHTA and FQGNSA. Unmatched junction bases numbered 15, after V lost 2 bases and J lost 3 bases. The CDR3 is CASSLSHRDRGLRDTEAFF. CDR3 DNA: TGTGCCAGCAGCTTAAGCCACCGGGACAGGGGATTAAGAGACACTGAAGCTTTCTTT.

This clone was seen just once. The V call is TRBV5-1, the J call TRBJ2-2, with D perhaps matching TRBD2 (6 bases). Germline V CDR1 and CDR2: SGHRS, YFSETQ. The CDR3 has 16 residues. V was shortened by 0 bases and J by 4 bases, with 13 bases between the two germline ends. The CDR3 DNA sequence: TGCGCCAGCAGCTTGGGGCCGGCGGGATTCACCGGGGAGCTGTTTTTT. Protein: CASSLGPAGFTGELFF.

About this clone: The limits of the CDR3 on the DNA are not certain, so only TCRdb's listed CDR3 is given. The chain is built from TRBV6-5 and TRBJ1-3; the table gives TRBD1 as D, unverified against the DNA. Germline lookup yields CDR1 MNHEY and CDR2 SVGAGI. The CDR3 comprises 15 residues, both ends counted. The CDR3: CASSSSDSSGNTIYF.

The chain employs TRBV4-1 and TRBJ2-3; D remains ambiguous. V was cut by 1 base and J by 1 base, with 9 bases left in between. The CDR3 sequence is 15 residues long. Germline assignment: CDR1 MGHRA and CDR2 YSYEKL. The CDR3 region is CASSQGLGGTDTQYF. The CDR3 DNA follows: TGCGCCAGCAGCCAAGGGCTAGGTGGCACAGATACGCAGTATTTT.

V is TRBV7-9 and J is TRBJ2-4, with TRBD1 as a possible D gene (6 bases). The CDR3 is 14 residues long. Germline loops: CDR1 SEHNR, CDR2 FQNEAQ (reference sequence). V was clipped by 5 bases and J by 5 bases, with 13 bases between them. The DNA for the CDR3 is TGTGCCAGCAGCCCCGAGGACAGTGAAAACATTCAGTACTTC. Residues: CASSPEDSENIQYF.

V gene TRBV4-1 combines with J gene TRBJ1-1; 9 nucleotides agree with TRBD1. CDR3 length equals 16 residues. V lost 3 bases and J lost 1; bases outside the gene matches: 6. CDR1 and CDR2 from the germline V gene are MGHRA and YSYEKL. DNA for the CDR3: TGCGCCAGCAGCCAGCCGACAGGGGGGGGGAACACTGAAGCTTTCTTT. Translating it yields CASSQPTGGGNTEAFF.

The CDR3 loop is CASSDSRSSYEQYF. The CDR3 DNA reads TGTGCCAGCAGTGATTCGAGGAGCTCCTACGAGCAGTACTTC. This chain joins TRBV27 and TRBJ2-7; D unclear. The CDR3 contains 14 residues. CDR1 is MNHEY, CDR2 SMNVEV, per germline (reference sequence). Trimming removed 5 bases from V and 0 bases from J, with 11 bases in between.

The sample holds one count of this clone. The chain employs TRBV5-5 and TRBJ2-7; possibly TRBD2 for D (5 bases). Germline V lookup: CDR1 SGHKS, CDR2 YYEKEE (reference sequence). The V end lost 0 bases, the J end lost 0 bases, and 10 bases lay between the germline ends. The CDR3 is 15 amino acids. CDR3 bases: TGTGCCAGCAGCTTGGGGTTGGACTCCTCCTACGAGCAGTACTTC. It translates to CASSLGLDSSYEQYF.

The rearrangement joins TRBV28 to TRBJ1-3, with 10 bases identical to TRBD1. CDR1 MDHEN and CDR2 SYDVKM come from the germline V gene. V was pared by 6 bases and J by 4 bases, with 9 bases of the junction left unmatched. The CDR3 is 16 residues long. The CDR3 nucleotides read TGTGCCAGCAGCACCGCCCGACAGGGGGCCGGAAACACCATATATTTT. It specifies CASSTARQGAGNTIYF.

The chain carries TRBV4-3 and TRBJ2-2; maybe TRBD2 (6 bases). CDR1 and CDR2 (germline): LGHNA, YSLEER. The CDR3 has 17 amino acids. The germline V and J ends were trimmed by 3 bases and 1 base, with 15 bases remaining between them. CDR3 region: CASSQRARGENTGELFF. Written as DNA, the CDR3 is TGCGCCAGCAGCCAGCGAGCCCGCGGGGAGAACACCGGGGAGCTGTTTTTT.

This chain connects TRBV18 to TRBJ2-4, with 9 bases matching TRBD1. Trimming cost V 0 bases and J 6 bases; bases outside gene matches: 0. The CDR3 length is 14 residues. Germline V gene data show CDR1 as KGHSH and CDR2 as LQKENI. The CDR3 bases are TGTGCCAGCTCACCACCGGGACAGGGAAACATTCAGTACTTC. Translating gives CASSPPGQGNIQYF.

The chain links TRBV5-6 to TRBJ2-5; 10 bases are shared with TRBD2. Trimming at V came to 4 bases and at J to 1 base, leaving 4 bases not matched to a gene. The germline V gene encodes CDR1 SGHDT and CDR2 YYEEEE. The CDR3 sequence is 15 residues long. CDR3 sequence reads: CASSERGGAQETQYF. In DNA, the CDR3 is TGTGCCAGCAGCGAGCGGGGGGGAGCCCAAGAGACCCAGTACTTC.

This clone occurred once. In DNA, the CDR3 is TGCGCCAGCAGCCAAGATTATGGGCGGGAGGGCTACAATGAGCAGTTCTTC. Its translation: CASSQDYGREGYNEQFF. This rearrangement joins TRBV4-1 to TRBJ2-1; TRBD2 aligns across 9 bases. The CDR3 length is 17 residues. Germline-derived CDR1 and CDR2 are MGHRA and YSYEKL. V lost 0 bases and J lost 3; bases outside the gene matches: 6.

The chain employs TRBV7-8 and TRBJ1-2; TRBD1 matches at 8 bases. The V segment lost 4 bases and the J segment 2 bases; nucleotides outside the gene matches: 9. Germline loops: CDR1 SGHVS, CDR2 FQNEAQ. This CDR3 is built from 16 residues. CDR3 sequence reads: CASSSAPGQVNYGYTF. CDR3 sequence (DNA): TGTGCCAGCAGCTCTGCACCGGGACAGGTGAACTATGGCTACACCTTC.

This clone appeared a few times. This sequence joins TRBV6-5 and TRBJ2-7; 8 bases match TRBD1. Germline V lookup: CDR1 MNHEY, CDR2 SVGAGI. J was trimmed by 5 bases and V by 7 bases; bases with no gene match: 7. This CDR3 has 13 amino acids. CDR3 in amino acids: CASKEDRDHEQYF. CDR3 bases: TGTGCCAGCAAGGAGGACAGGGACCACGAGCAGTACTTC.

The chain couples TRBV10-2 to TRBJ1-1; 9 nucleotides match TRBD1. Germline-derived CDR1 and CDR2 are WSHSY and SAAADI. Trimming cost V 4 bases and J 6 bases; bases outside gene matches: 12. CDR3 length: 16 residues. CDR3 DNA sequence: TGCGCCAGCAGTGGACAGGGACAGGGTTTGGAGCCTGAAGCTTTCTTT. This gives the protein CASSGQGQGLEPEAFF.

The rearrangement uses TRBV30 and TRBJ2-1, with TRBD1 matching over 7 bases. This CDR3 is built from 15 residues. The J segment lost 0 bases and the V segment lost 2 bases, leaving 4 bases of the junction unmatched. In germline, CDR1 is GTSNPN, CDR2 SVGIG (reference sequence). This CDR3 is CAWSSGQSSYNEQFF. DNA of the CDR3: TGTGCCTGGAGTTCGGGACAGAGCTCCTACAATGAGCAGTTCTTC.

In nucleotides, the CDR3 is TGCAGCGTTGACCGGGGCTACAATGAGCAGTTCTTC. Its translation: CSVDRGYNEQFF. The chain links TRBV29-1 to TRBJ2-1, with D possibly matching TRBD2 (5 bases). V shed 3 bases and J shed 3 bases, with 6 bases lying between them. The germline V gene encodes CDR1 SQVTM and CDR2 ANQGSEA. The CDR3 is made up of 12 amino acids.

Comment on this clone: At one end the junction does not follow the germline gene, possibly because of a read error. The chain couples TRBV28 to TRBJ1-1; a possible D gene is TRBD1 (5 bases). This CDR3 region has 15 residues. Per the germline V gene, CDR1 is MDHEN and CDR2 is SYDVKM. The CDR3 nucleotides are TGTGCCAGCAGTTTCCGGCCGAGAGGACACACCGAAGCTTTCTTT. It yields the protein CASSFRPRGHTEAFF.

V gene TRBV7-8 combines with J gene TRBJ2-3; TRBD2 aligns across 16 bases. Per the germline V gene, CDR1 is SGHVS and CDR2 is FQNEAQ. CDR3 length: 18 residues. V lost 7 bases to trimming and J lost 4 bases; unmatched junction nucleotides: 11. This CDR3 reads CASTQLGTSGRAPDTQYF. The CDR3 DNA sequence: TGTGCCAGCACCCAGCTAGGGACTAGCGGGAGGGCCCCAGATACGCAGTATTTT.

The CDR3 reads CASSLAQAPYNEQFF. DNA of the CDR3: TGTGCCAGCAGCTTGGCTCAGGCGCCGTACAATGAGCAGTTCTTC. The chain has TRBV7-9 and TRBJ2-1; no firm D call. Per germline, CDR1 SEHNR and CDR2 FQNEAQ (reference sequence). The V end was cut by 3 bases, the J end by 4 bases, with 13 bases between. The CDR3 totals 15 residues.

In this sample, this clone turned up once. The chain links TRBV19 to TRBJ1-5; a weak D match, TRBD1 (5 bases). CDR1 is LNHDA, CDR2 SQIVND, per germline (reference sequence). Deletions cut 9 bases from V and 1 base from J, with 13 bases between. This CDR3 contains 14 residues. Here the CDR3 reads CASSRGGSNQPQHF. The CDR3 DNA follows: TGTGCCAGCTCTAGGGGTGGGAGCAATCAGCCCCAGCATTTT. The variable domain in full, with the rest retrieved from reference TRBV19 and TRBJ1-5, is DGGITQSPKYLFRKEGQNVTLSCEQNLNHDAMYWYRQDPGQGLRLIYYSQIVNDFQKGDIAEGYSVSREKKESFPLTVTSAQKNPTAFYLCASSRGGSNQPQHFGDGTRLSIL.

The gene calls are TRBV7-9 and TRBJ2-5; D possibly corresponds to TRBD2 (7 bases). Germline V gene lookup returns CDR1 SEHNR and CDR2 FQNEAQ (reference sequence). Trimming removed 5 bases at V and 4 bases at J, with 20 bases between. The CDR3 spans 16 residues. The CDR3 sequence: CASSPSPGGPGETQYF. The CDR3 region has the DNA TGTGCCAGCAGCCCCTCCCCGGGGGGCCCGGGAGAGACCCAGTACTTC. Complete variable domain (other parts from reference TRBV7-9 and TRBJ2-5): DTGVSQNPRHKITKRGQNVTFRCDPISEHNRLYWYRQTLGQGPEFLTYFQNEAQLEKSRLLSDRFSAERPKGSFSTLEIQRTEQGDSAMYLCASSPSPGGPGETQYFGPGTRLLVL.

V gene TRBV5-1 combines with J gene TRBJ2-1; 7 nucleotides match TRBD1. Trimming cost V 1 base and J 2 bases; bases outside gene matches: 3. Germline-derived CDR1 and CDR2 are SGHRS and YFSETQ. The length of the CDR3 is 15 residues. The CDR3 DNA reads as TGCGCCAGCAGCTTGAACAGGGGCACCTACAATGAGCAGTTCTTC. Translation: CASSLNRGTYNEQFF.